The next 19 T cell receptor beta chains were all read from a single sample in a study of blood T cell repertoires in COVID-19. Repertoires were generated with immunoSEQ multiplex PCR, while TCRdb's copy carries only in-frame clones and drops some. The sample lists around 62,000 clones, 85% to 90% occurring once. Sequencing input: peripheral blood. Receptors were obtained from a human donor in a cohort sampled during active COVID-19.

This chain links TRBV6-5 with TRBJ2-7, with 8 bases that match TRBD1. CDR3 length equals 15 residues. Germline CDR1 reads MNHEY; CDR2 reads SVGAGI. The V and J ends lost 0 bases and 3 bases, in that order; junction bases with no gene match: 4. The CDR3 sequence: CASSYSTGDHYEQYF. The CDR3 DNA reads as TGTGCCAGCAGTTACTCGACAGGGGATCACTACGAGCAGTACTTC.

The V and J genes are TRBV27 and TRBJ2-3; 11 bases line up with TRBD2. Trimming took 6 bases from V and 2 from J; bases not matched to a gene: 7. Germline CDR1 MNHEY, CDR2 SMNVEV (reference sequence). There are 16 residues in the CDR3. CDR3 sequence: CASRNLAGGYTDTQYF. In nucleotides, the CDR3 is TGTGCCAGCAGGAATCTAGCGGGGGGCTACACAGATACGCAGTATTTT.

The chain links TRBV21-1 to TRBJ1-3; the DNA was not compared with TRBD1, the D call given in the table. TRBV21-1 corresponds to a pseudogene. CDR3 length equals 17 residues. The CDR3 loop reads CASSKAALGFSGNTIYF. In DNA form, the CDR3 reads TGTGCCAGCAGCAAAGCGGCACTGGGCTTCTCTGGAAACACCATATATTTT.

This clone was seen once. The CDR3 DNA reads TGTGCCAGCAGCCACCCCATAGGGGGCGGGGGGTTGGGAGAGACCCAGTACTTC. This translates into CASSHPIGGGGLGETQYF. This chain uses TRBV9 with TRBJ2-5; D possibly corresponds to TRBD2 (8 bases). The V gene's germline CDR1 is SGDLS and CDR2 YYNGEE. The CDR3 is 18 amino acids. Trimming left V 4 bases short and J 4 bases short, with 26 bases between.

V usage is TRBV27 and J usage is TRBJ2-1; TRBD2 agrees at 8 bases. The CDR3 covers 14 residues. Per germline, CDR1 MNHEY and CDR2 SMNVEV (reference sequence). After removal of 2 bases from V and 7 bases from J, the junction contained 4 bases not matched to a gene. CDR3 region: CASSLAGGGNEQFF. The CDR3 DNA reads TGTGCCAGCAGTTTAGCGGGAGGAGGGAATGAGCAGTTCTTC.

J is TRBJ1-5 and V is TRBV19; a weak D match, TRBD1 (5 bases). The CDR3 sequence is 16 residues long. V lost 2 bases to trimming and J lost 2 bases, with 13 bases between them. CDR1 and CDR2 from the germline V gene are LNHDA and SQIVND (reference sequence). This CDR3 is CASSISGNWGNQPQHF. The CDR3 nucleotides read TGTGCCAGTAGTATATCAGGGAACTGGGGCAATCAGCCCCAGCATTTT. Full variable domain (rest looked up from reference TRBV19 and TRBJ1-5): DGGITQSPKYLFRKEGQNVTLSCEQNLNHDAMYWYRQDPGQGLRLIYYSQIVNDFQKGDIAEGYSVSREKKESFPLTVTSAQKNPTAFYLCASSISGNWGNQPQHFGDGTRLSIL.

This clone was observed a few times. The chain links TRBV5-1 to TRBJ2-7, with TRBD1 matching over 8 bases. The trim removed 0 bases at V and 4 bases at J, leaving 6 bases unmatched. This CDR3 is 15 amino acids long. The germline V gene encodes CDR1 SGHRS and CDR2 YFSETQ. CDR3 loop: CASSLDPGGFYEQYF. CDR3 sequence (DNA): TGCGCCAGCAGCTTGGATCCAGGGGGCTTTTACGAGCAGTACTTC.

The CDR3 nucleotides read TGCGCCAGCAGCCAAGGGACAGGGGCGAACACCGGGGAGCTGTTTTTT. Translation: CASSQGTGANTGELFF. J is TRBJ2-2 and V is TRBV4-3, with TRBD1 matching over 9 bases. This CDR3 comprises 16 residues. The junction had 0 bases not matched to a gene; V was cut back by 1 base and J by 0 bases. CDR1 LGHNA and CDR2 YSLEER come from the germline V gene.

This clone showed up just a few times. The chain is built from TRBV4-2 and TRBJ2-6; 9 bases match TRBD1. CDR1 and CDR2 (germline): LGHNA, YNFKEQ. This CDR3 has 18 amino acids. V gave up 5 bases and J gave up 0 bases; unmatched junction bases: 8. The CDR3 spells CASSYGTGILSGANVLTF. For the CDR3, the DNA is TGTGCCAGCAGCTACGGGACAGGGATTCTCTCTGGGGCCAACGTCCTGACTTTC.

This clone was counted between two and nine times. CDR3 sequence reads: CASSLFRGEDTGELFF. CDR3 in DNA: TGTGCCAGCAGCTTATTCAGGGGCGAAGACACCGGGGAGCTGTTTTTT. The chain couples TRBV7-9 to TRBJ2-2; the D gene is possibly TRBD1 (6 bases). CDR1 is SEHNR and CDR2 is FQNEAQ in the germline V gene (reference sequence). This CDR3 region has 16 residues. V was clipped by 2 bases and J by 3 bases, with 13 bases between them.

The rearrangement uses TRBV27 and TRBJ1-2, with 9 bases that match TRBD1. The germline V gene has CDR1 MNHEY and CDR2 SMNVEV (reference sequence). CDR3 length: 13 residues. J lost 8 bases, V lost 6 bases, and 7 bases had no gene match. The CDR3 DNA reads TGTGCCAGCAGGGAGACAGGGGGGTTGGGCTACACCTTC. This gives the protein CASRETGGLGYTF.

CDR3 bases: TGCGCCAGCAGCCAAGATTTGGGCCATAATGAAAAACTGTTTTTT. Encoded protein: CASSQDLGHNEKLFF. The J gene is TRBJ1-4, the V gene TRBV4-3; D remains unclear. The CDR3 is made up of 15 amino acids. Germline-derived CDR1 and CDR2 are LGHNA and YSLEER. Trimming shortened V by 0 bases and J by 4 bases, and 9 bases separated the two germline ends.

This clone appeared once. This CDR3 is CASRYDTGYGYTF. Here the CDR3 DNA reads TGTGCCAGCAGATATGACACAGGCTATGGCTACACCTTC. The chain couples TRBV6-4 to TRBJ1-2; D perhaps matches TRBD1 (5 bases). This CDR3 is built from 13 residues. V gave up 6 bases and J gave up 4 bases, with 12 bases separating them. CDR1 and CDR2 (germline): MRHNA, SNTAGT.

The chain recombines TRBV27 with TRBJ1-2; D is perhaps TRBD1 (5 bases). Germline CDR1 MNHEY, CDR2 SMNVEV (reference sequence). The CDR3 extends over 13 amino acids. V gave up 8 bases and J gave up 3 bases, with 13 bases separating them. CDR3 DNA sequence: TGTGCCAGCGGGGCAGGGCCTTACTATGGCTACACCTTC. Encoded protein: CASGAGPYYGYTF.

The V gene is TRBV11-2, the J gene TRBJ2-7; 9 nucleotides match TRBD1. V shed 4 bases, J shed 3 bases, and the junction held 16 bases outside the gene matches. The germline V gene has CDR1 SGHAT and CDR2 FQNNGV. CDR3 length: 18 residues. The CDR3 loop is CASSSHRGPSGQGYEQYF. CDR3 DNA sequence: TGTGCCAGCAGCTCACACAGGGGACCCTCGGGACAGGGCTACGAGCAGTACTTC.

The chain links TRBV19 to TRBJ1-4; D may be TRBD1 (6 bases). The germline V gene encodes CDR1 LNHDA and CDR2 SQIVND (reference sequence). Trimming removed 5 bases at V and 3 bases at J, with 13 bases between. The CDR3 loop spans 15 amino acids. Written as DNA, the CDR3 is TGTGCCAGTAGTGTAAGGACAGCCCCTAATGAAAAACTGTTTTTT. Translation: CASSVRTAPNEKLFF.

This chain uses TRBV25-1 with TRBJ1-1; D call uncertain. Germline V gene sequence: CDR1 MGHDK, CDR2 SYGVNS. The V gene lost 3 bases and the J gene lost 10 bases, with 18 bases spanning the gap. The CDR3 sequence is 14 residues long. The DNA for the CDR3 is TGTGCCAGCAGTGACCCCGGACTCACAGAGGGAGCTTTCTTT. Translating it yields CASSDPGLTEGAFF.

The V gene is TRBV4-1, the J gene TRBJ2-7; D perhaps matches TRBD2 (5 bases). The CDR3 runs 15 residues. Germline-derived CDR1 and CDR2 are MGHRA and YSYEKL. V gave up 4 bases and J gave up 5 bases, with 18 bases separating them. CDR3 sequence: CASSPDPDYPNEQYF. The CDR3 DNA is TGCGCCAGCAGCCCCGACCCCGACTACCCCAACGAGCAGTACTTC.

This clone was detected once. The chain is built from TRBV12-3 or TRBV12-4 and TRBJ2-7, with D possibly matching TRBD2 (6 bases). The CDR3 length is 13 residues. Trimming took off 3 bases at V and 3 bases at J, with 9 bases between the two ends. The CDR3 DNA sequence: TGTGCCAGCAGTTTGGGGACTTTCTACGAGCAGTACTTC. Protein sequence: CASSLGTFYEQYF.